This T cell receptor (beta chain) was sequenced in a study of cytomegalovirus exposure and HLA in healthy donors. Worth noting for this clone: Its specificity is unknown.

This CDR3 is built from 14 residues. Germline V gives CDR1 WNHNN, CDR2 SYGVQD (reference sequence). V was clipped by 7 bases and J by 3 bases; unmatched bases: 7. Whole-study results and caveats: In the analysis, some V segments, TRBV6-2 and TRBV6-3 included, were excluded as indistinguishable. According to an earlier analysis, most TCR beta V segments yielded productive rearrangements about 87% or about 30% of the time. When presence/absence was analysed, sequencing depth was taken to be roughly uniform across donors. When analyzed later, a missense DCLRE1C variant was found to be linked to TCR beta V- and J-gene trimming.

The PCR employed 60 Vbeta primers together with 13 Jbeta primers. Using immunoSEQ multiplex PCR, the repertoire was profiled, and TCRdb retains in-frame clones only, with some absent. Counted here are 100,000 or so clones, 69% occurring once; the ten biggest clones make up roughly 3.2%. The chain recombines TRBV10-1 with TRBJ2-5, with 8 bases that match TRBD1. Sample: PBMCs. The source of this sequence is a man aged 30 to 39 in good health and CMV-seronegative. DNA of the CDR3: TGCGCCAGCACTCAGACAGGGGCTGAAGAGACCCAGTACTTC. Protein sequence: CASTQTGAEETQYF.